This record looks at one T cell receptor (beta chain) sequence and its context. The antigen this receptor binds is unknown. The sample holds no much larger clone one base away, and base qualities are not on file. PBMCs were isolated by Ficoll-Paque density gradient centrifugation. The CDR3 has 14 amino acids, counting the end cysteine and phenylalanine. This entry keeps only the CDR3 DNA: 42 bases, framed from base 1. For CDR1 and CDR2, the germline V gene (reference sequence) lists LGHDT and YNNKEL. For this chain, trimming is 6 bases at the V end and 5 bases at the J end, and the number of junction bases without a gene match is 6. The data were obtained in a study of T-cell memory formation after mild COVID-19 (dated by TCRdb to the early 2020s). Study-level background: TCR sequence clusters from the two donors were found to be largely donor specific. In a couple of donors, T-cell clones that expanded and contracted after mild COVID-19 were tracked by sequencing TCRalpha and TCRbeta repertoires over time. The cohort comprised two young, previously healthy adult volunteers, one female and one male. What the study reported, not specific to this receptor: Some responding clones were detected in pre-infection memory, which suggested that pre-existing cross-reactive memory T cells had joined the SARS-CoV-2 response. Only a couple of mild cases were covered in the study, and larger cohorts including severe cases with pre-infection samples were considered necessary. Clones that contracted from day 15 to 85 showed balanced CD4/CD8 phenotypes, whereas a second wave of clones that expanded from day 15 to 37 leaned towards CD4+. SARS-CoV-2 specificity was not confirmed for the second-wave clones peaking on day 37. Contracting CD4+ clones were located mainly in the CM and EM memory subsets, whereas CD8+ clones were found to be enriched in EMRA.

These reads were obtained on an Illumina NovaSeq 6000. cDNA libraries for TCRalpha and TCRbeta were prepared by 5'RACE using constant-segment primers, with sample barcodes and unique molecular identifiers added. Trizol reagent was used to extract RNA from every sample. Amplification of the libraries took two PCR steps, and the second step added a second sample barcode plus Illumina TruSeq adapters. Libraries were sequenced on an Illumina NovaSeq with 2 x 150 bp paired-end reads. Per the original workflow: Reads were demultiplexed and collapsed into UMI-guided consensus sequences with migec v1.2.7. With mixcr v2.1.11, UMI consensuses were aligned to TRA and TRB V and J templates and assembled into clonotypes. A clonotype was counted as expanded or contracted only if both edgeR and NoisET called the change significant, with noise models trained on biological replicates. For edgeR calls, the cutoffs were a false discovery rate-adjusted p below 0.01 and a log2 fold-change threshold of 1. PCA with hierarchical clustering of max-normalized trajectories of the 1000 most abundant clonotypes was used as exploratory dynamics analysis. Separately sequenced CD4+ and CD8+ repertoires were used to assign a CD4 or CD8 phenotype to each responding clone. TCRdb reprocessed the public reads (quality trimming at Q25 with fastp, clone calling with MiXCR) and kept in-frame beta chains. Entries are consolidated by CDR3 protein sequence, retaining the most common genes and DNA. These V and J calls derive from TCRdb rather than the authors' analysis. In this sample the table shows about 200,000 distinct CDR3 sequences, approximately 10% of which occur a single time. Clones ranked in the top ten supply about 3.8% of the sample.

Sequencing was carried out using PBMCs or a T cell subset sorted from them (not recorded which). This clonotype originated in a young man who had mild COVID-19 (a few samples of this study predate the infection). The sample titles of this study are shuffled in the database, so cell type and time point are left out; the donor was told from shared clones. The chain is made from TRBV3-1 and TRBJ2-4, and 8 junctional nucleotides match TRBD1. In nucleotides, the sequence is TGTGCCAGCAGTCGAACAGGGGGAGAAAACATTCAGTACTTC. This translates into CASSRTGGENIQYF.